This TCR beta chain is drawn from a study of blood T cells in healthy people across ages. Broader study findings: Versus aged donors, long-lived donors had higher diversity and more naive CD4+ cells.

Next came a second PCR, run for roughly 7 to 12 cycles, which used a sample-barcoded 5' primer along with a J-beta primer mix. TCRdb fed the 5' RACE reads into MiXCR, producing one record per CDR3 protein. The table shows 800,000 to 950,000 distinct CDR3 sequences, with roughly 52% occurring only once. In regard to this clonotype: Its target is not known.

Per germline, CDR1 SNHLY and CDR2 FYNNEI. The CDR3 loop spans 12 amino acids. V lost 6 bases and J lost 8, with 13 bases in between. Sample: blood. This clonotype originated in a man aged 25-45 years in good health. The rearrangement links TRBV2 to TRBJ1-2; no firm D call. Written as DNA, the CDR3 is TGTGCCAGCAGCGGACGGCCGAGCGGCTACACCTTC. Translated: CASSGRPSGYTF.